This T cell receptor beta chain was captured in a study of beta chain features in type 1 diabetes. This CDR3 has 14 residues. The V gene lost 3 bases and the J gene lost 0 bases, with 7 bases spanning the gap. In germline, CDR1 is MNHEY, CDR2 SMNVEV (reference sequence). Points on this clone: What it recognizes is unknown.

Study-level points and caveats: Within each of all four CD4+ subsets, Type 1 diabetes patients had TCRB CDR3s that were moderately but significantly shorter.

Reverse transcription of all isolated RNA meant that expressed TCRB transcripts were sequenced. TCRdb's copy holds only in-frame clones and misses some; the assay was immunoSEQ multiplex PCR. The sample contains 300,000 or so clones, under 8.5% of which appear only once. Specimen: central memory CD4+ T cells from blood. The chain is built from TRBV27 and TRBJ2-3, with D hard to call. This TCR was recovered from a woman under 30 in good health. The CDR3 coding sequence is TGTGCCAGCAGTTTCGGGCGGAGCACAGATACGCAGTATTTT. Protein sequence: CASSFGRSTDTQYF.